This T cell receptor beta chain was sequenced during a study of blood T cells in healthy people across ages. Isolation recovered at least 7 million PBMCs from every sample. Study conclusions and caveats: Donor CMV status, an unknown factor, possibly confounded changes in expanded clonotypes.

In the case of this clonotype: Its antigen is unidentified.

Through a sample-barcoded 5' primer and a J-beta primer mix, a second PCR was run for roughly 7 to 12 cycles. From each sample, at least 2.5 million paired-end reads containing CDR3 were obtained. TCRdb re-called the 5' RACE reads with MiXCR, one entry per CDR3 protein. The sample lists approximately 780,000 distinct CDR3 sequences, roughly 26% occurring once. These data are also associated with another study on T cells of mothers and their children.

Input material: blood. This TCR was recovered from a boy aged 5-17 years in good health.

CDR3 in amino acids: CASSLVLDTEAFF. CDR3 nucleotide sequence: TGTGCCAGCAGCTTAGTCCTCGACACTGAAGCTTTCTTT. This sequence joins TRBV11-2 and TRBJ1-1; D unresolved. Trimming removed 1 base at V and 3 bases at J, with 6 bases between. Per germline, CDR1 SGHAT and CDR2 FQNNGV. The CDR3 loop spans 13 amino acids.